Given below is one TCR beta chain in context. There are 16 residues in the CDR3. The authors made TCR beta cDNA from roughly 480 ng total RNA with a constant-region primer. What produced the TCR beta libraries was three nested multiplex PCR rounds using slightly modified ARM-PCR. Rounds one and two of PCR, each of 10 cycles, were primed with TRBV1-TRBV30 forward primers and a C-beta reverse primer. MiXCR, run by TCRdb on the multiplex PCR reads, gives a single entry per CDR3 protein. This table has about 330,000 distinct CDR3 sequences, around three fifths appearing once. This entry comes from a study of tumor-infiltrating lymphocytes in primary liver carcinoma. Germline DNA was also extracted, and blood RNA was taken from unsorted whole blood.

The origin of this receptor is a man aged 40-49 years with primary liver carcinoma and hepatitis B virus infection. What was sequenced was peripheral blood. The rearrangement links TRBV21-1 to TRBJ2-4; TRBD1 was called by the table and not checked on the DNA. TRBV21-1 is described as a pseudogene. CDR3 amino acids: CASSSRGTLAKNIQYF. In DNA form, the CDR3 reads TGTGCCAGCAGCTCCAGGGGCACTTTAGCCAAAAACATTCAGTACTTC.